This entry lists 24 T cell receptor beta chains sequenced from one sample in a study of T-cell reconstitution after alpha-beta-depleted transplantation in children. Unique molecular identifiers featured in how the TCRbeta library was prepared. TCRdb re-derived calls from the PCR reads in MiXCR, one entry per CDR3 protein. The table records about 240,000 distinct CDR3 sequences, more than 20% of them present only once. The sequencing here drew on PBMCs, taken before TCRalphabeta/CD19-depleted stem cell transplant. These receptors all stem from a girl aged 2-15 years with Fanconi anemia, due to receive a stem cell transplant.

This clonotype occurred many times. The chain employs TRBV12-5 and TRBJ2-1; 10 bases match TRBD2. CDR3 length: 16 residues. Trimming at V came to 2 bases and at J to 1 base, leaving 2 bases not matched to a gene. Germline assignment: CDR1 LGHNT and CDR2 FRNRAP. This chain's CDR3 is CASGLPSGSSYNEQFF. CDR3 DNA sequence: TGTGCTAGTGGTTTGCCTAGCGGGAGTTCCTACAATGAGCAGTTCTTC.

This clonotype was picked up many times. The chain has TRBV27 and TRBJ2-3; D might be TRBD1 (5 bases). There are 14 residues in the CDR3. Germline V gene lookup returns CDR1 MNHEY and CDR2 SMNVEV (reference sequence). The ends were cut back, 6 bases at V and 4 bases at J, with 14 bases in the middle. CDR3 residues: CASSFQGRADTQYF. The CDR3 DNA is TGTGCCAGCAGCTTTCAGGGTCGGGCAGATACGCAGTATTTT.

The rearrangement links TRBV7-3 to TRBJ2-1; a possible D gene is TRBD2 (6 bases). The germline V gene encodes CDR1 SGHTA and CDR2 FQGTGA. V lost 0 bases, J lost 8 bases, and 14 bases lay in between. This CDR3 contains 15 residues. The DNA for the CDR3 is TGTGCCAGCAGCTTAACTACTAGCAGGTTCGATGAGCAGTTCTTC. This sequence encodes CASSLTTSRFDEQFF.

The table lists this clonotype with a count of one. The chain employs TRBV12-3 or TRBV12-4 and TRBJ2-2; D is perhaps TRBD2 (5 bases). The V end lost 2 bases, the J end lost 3 bases, and 10 bases lay between the germline ends. CDR3 length: 15 amino acids. The CDR3 DNA is TGTGCCAGCAGTTTAACAGAGGGTTACACCGGGGAGCTGTTTTTT. Its protein product is CASSLTEGYTGELFF.

CDR3 DNA sequence: TGTGCCAGCAGCTTAGGTACAGGCGGTGCGGAGACCCAGTACTTC. This gives the protein CASSLGTGGAETQYF. The V gene is TRBV7-8, the J gene TRBJ2-5, with a possible D match to TRBD1 (5 bases). The germline V gene encodes CDR1 SGHVS and CDR2 FQNEAQ. The CDR3 contains 15 residues. Trimming pared 1 base from V and 5 bases from J, leaving 14 bases between.

The rearrangement uses TRBV10-3 and TRBJ2-1; D is undetermined. V gave up 4 bases and J gave up 10 bases, with 8 bases separating them. The CDR3 covers 11 residues. Germline V CDR1 and CDR2: ENHRY, SYGVKD. Written as DNA, the CDR3 is TGTGCCATCAGTGGGCAGCTAGAGCAGTTCTTC. Its protein is CAISGQLEQFF.

V is TRBV28 and J is TRBJ2-5; D is uncertain. CDR1 and CDR2 from the germline V gene are MDHEN and SYDVKM. The CDR3 covers 14 residues. Trimming pared 5 bases from V and 1 base from J, leaving 11 bases between. CDR3 in DNA: TGTGCCAGCAGTCCCGGACGGATCCAAGAGACCCAGTACTTC. This encodes CASSPGRIQETQYF.

J is TRBJ2-3 and V is TRBV9; D remains unclear. The CDR3 is 13 residues long. Trimming stripped 4 bases from V and 4 bases from J, with 10 bases between. CDR1 SGDLS and CDR2 YYNGEE come from the germline V gene. CDR3 nucleotide sequence: TGTGCCAGCAGCCCGTACCTAGCAGATACGCAGTATTTT. It is translated as CASSPYLADTQYF.

This clonotype was found many times. Here the CDR3 DNA reads TGTGCCAGCAGGGAGGGGGACAATGAGCAGTTCTTC. Residues: CASREGDNEQFF. V is TRBV2 and J is TRBJ2-1; the D call may be TRBD1 or TRBD2 (6 bases each). This CDR3 comprises 12 residues. Trimming took 6 bases from V and 5 from J, leaving 8 bases between them. CDR1 and CDR2 (germline): SNHLY, FYNNEI.

This clonotype was counted only a few times. The CDR3 reads CAISESGPDTQYF. The DNA for the CDR3 is TGTGCCATCAGTGAGTCGGGCCCGGATACGCAGTATTTT. The chain is built from TRBV10-3 and TRBJ2-3, with D uncertain. Per germline, CDR1 ENHRY and CDR2 SYGVKD. V lost 0 bases to trimming and J lost 6 bases, with 7 bases between them. This CDR3 has 13 residues.

This clonotype has just one count. Written as DNA, the CDR3 is TGTGCCAGCAGTTCAAGGGTCCCCGGGGAGCTGTTTTTT. Protein product: CASSSRVPGELFF. V usage is TRBV28 and J usage is TRBJ2-2; D gene ambiguous. Germline lookup yields CDR1 MDHEN and CDR2 SYDVKM. V dropped 4 bases and J dropped 6 bases, with 9 bases sitting between them. The CDR3 loop spans 13 amino acids.

At least ten counts were recorded for this clonotype. The chain joins TRBV20-1 to TRBJ1-2; TRBD1 aligns across 7 bases. Germline trimming cut 8 bases from V and 3 bases from J; bases unmatched to any gene: 6. Germline V lookup: CDR1 DFQATT, CDR2 SNEGSKA (reference sequence). The CDR3 length is 12 residues. For the CDR3, the DNA is TGCAGTTCATACAGGGGTGACTATGGCTACACCTTC. This translates into CSSYRGDYGYTF.

This clonotype was picked up many times. The chain couples TRBV29-1 to TRBJ2-1; no clear D. Between the trimmed V and J ends, which lost 0 bases and 12 bases, there was a span of 6 bases. This CDR3 is built from 10 residues. Germline CDR1 reads SQVTM; CDR2 reads ANQGSEA. The CDR3 bases are TGCAGCGTTGAAGAGTTACGGCAGTTCTTC. It translates to CSVEELRQFF.

This clonotype was picked up a small number of times. V usage is TRBV5-1 and J usage is TRBJ2-7; D is tentatively TRBD1 or TRBD2 (6 bases each). Germline-derived CDR1 and CDR2 are SGHRS and YFSETQ. Trimming left V 5 bases short and J 0 bases short, with 18 bases between. This CDR3 spans 16 amino acids. CDR3 residues: CASRLDPGANSYEQYF. The CDR3 region has the DNA TGCGCCAGCAGGCTGGATCCGGGGGCTAACTCCTACGAGCAGTACTTC.

This clonotype was seen repeatedly, ten times or more. J is TRBJ2-7 and V is TRBV15; 7 bases map to TRBD2. Germline CDR1 LNHNV, CDR2 YYDKDF (reference sequence). J gave up 2 bases and V 0 bases, and 7 bases lay outside the gene matches. The CDR3 contains 16 residues. The CDR3 loop reads CATSRDRDYSAYEQYF. In DNA, the CDR3 is TGTGCCACCAGCAGAGATCGGGACTACTCCGCCTACGAGCAGTACTTC.

The table lists this clonotype with a few counts. Here the CDR3 reads CASNQVGTGELFF. The DNA of the CDR3 is TGTGCCAGCAACCAAGTTGGCACCGGGGAGCTGTTTTTT. J is TRBJ2-2 and V is TRBV7-2; D gene ambiguous. The CDR3 totals 13 residues. Trimming removed 7 bases from V and 4 bases from J, with 10 bases in between. Germline V gene sequence: CDR1 SGHTA, CDR2 FQGNSA.

The chain combines TRBV29-1 with TRBJ2-1; 8 bases are a match to TRBD2. The germline CDR1 and CDR2 sequences are SQVTM and ANQGSEA. The CDR3 is 14 residues long. Germline trimming cut 4 bases from V and 4 bases from J; bases unmatched to any gene: 6. CDR3 amino acids: CSVVKRESYNEQFF. CDR3 nucleotides: TGCAGCGTTGTCAAGCGGGAGTCATACAATGAGCAGTTCTTC.

The table lists this clonotype with a few counts. J is TRBJ2-7 and V is TRBV20-1; maybe TRBD1 (6 bases). V was pared by 4 bases and J by 6 bases, with 10 bases between. The CDR3 runs 11 residues. The germline CDR1 and CDR2 sequences are DFQATT and SNEGSKA (reference sequence). The CDR3 DNA sequence: TGCAGTGCTACTTGGGGGCTCGAGCAGTACTTC. Translation gives CSATWGLEQYF.

The gene calls are TRBV20-1 and TRBJ1-2; D might be TRBD1 (5 bases). Germline CDR1 DFQATT, CDR2 SNEGSKA (reference sequence). Trimming pared 5 bases from V and 5 bases from J, leaving 15 bases between. CDR3 length: 13 amino acids. This chain's CDR3 is CSAGWDGGYGYTF. As DNA, the CDR3 is TGCAGTGCTGGATGGGACGGTGGATATGGCTACACCTTC.

The V gene is TRBV21-1, the J gene TRBJ2-3; no DNA check was done on the table's D call, TRBD2. TRBV21-1 is assigned pseudogene status. The CDR3 consists of 16 residues. DNA of the CDR3: TGTGCCAGCAGCAAAAAAGTATGGGGAGGCACAGATACGCAGTATTTT. This sequence encodes CASSKKVWGGTDTQYF.

V is TRBV6-2 or TRBV6-3 and J is TRBJ2-4; possibly TRBD1 for D (5 bases). The germline gives CDR1 MNHEY, CDR2 SVGEGT. Trimming stripped 0 bases from V and 0 bases from J, with 15 bases between. There are 18 residues in the CDR3. In nucleotides, the CDR3 is TGTGCCAGCAGTTACTCCTTAGGGGAAGGAATAGCCAAAAACATTCAGTACTTC. Its translation: CASSYSLGEGIAKNIQYF.

This clonotype was counted ten times or more. The CDR3 DNA sequence: TGTGCCAGCACTCCTGCGTGGGTAGGGGAAAAACTGTTTTTT. Protein: CASTPAWVGEKLFF. This chain links TRBV6-5 with TRBJ1-4, with D unresolved. The CDR3 covers 14 residues. The germline V gene has CDR1 MNHEY and CDR2 SVGAGI. V was shortened by 7 bases and J by 8 bases, with 17 bases between the two germline ends.

The rearrangement joins TRBV7-6 to TRBJ2-6, with D maybe TRBD2 (5 bases). The CDR3 runs 15 residues. CDR1 and CDR2 (germline): SGHVS, FNYEAQ. The V end was cut by 3 bases, the J end by 4 bases, with 10 bases between. The CDR3 bases are TGTGCCAGCAGCTTGAGGGAGCTGGGGGCCAACGTCCTGACTTTC. Translating gives CASSLRELGANVLTF.

This clonotype was counted many times. This chain joins TRBV5-1 and TRBJ2-5; D uncertain. This CDR3 is 14 amino acids long. Germline CDR1 and CDR2: SGHRS and YFSETQ. V dropped 2 bases and J dropped 1 base, with 9 bases sitting between them. CDR3 protein: CASSLEKAQETQYF. DNA for the CDR3: TGCGCCAGCAGCTTAGAAAAGGCCCAAGAGACCCAGTACTTC.